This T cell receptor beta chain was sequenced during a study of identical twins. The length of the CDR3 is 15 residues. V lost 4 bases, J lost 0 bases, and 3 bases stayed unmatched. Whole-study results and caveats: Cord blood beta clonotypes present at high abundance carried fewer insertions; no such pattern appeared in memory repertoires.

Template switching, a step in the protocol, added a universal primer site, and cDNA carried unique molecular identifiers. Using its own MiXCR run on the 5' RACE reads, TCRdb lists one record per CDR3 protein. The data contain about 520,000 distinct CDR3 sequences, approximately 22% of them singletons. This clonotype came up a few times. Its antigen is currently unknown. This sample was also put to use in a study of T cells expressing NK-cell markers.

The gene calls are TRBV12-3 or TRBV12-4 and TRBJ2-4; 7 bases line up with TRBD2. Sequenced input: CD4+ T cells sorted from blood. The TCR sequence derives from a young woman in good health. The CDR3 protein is CASSWGGLAKNIQYF. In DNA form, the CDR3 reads TGTGCCAGCAGTTGGGGGGGACTAGCCAAAAACATTCAGTACTTC.